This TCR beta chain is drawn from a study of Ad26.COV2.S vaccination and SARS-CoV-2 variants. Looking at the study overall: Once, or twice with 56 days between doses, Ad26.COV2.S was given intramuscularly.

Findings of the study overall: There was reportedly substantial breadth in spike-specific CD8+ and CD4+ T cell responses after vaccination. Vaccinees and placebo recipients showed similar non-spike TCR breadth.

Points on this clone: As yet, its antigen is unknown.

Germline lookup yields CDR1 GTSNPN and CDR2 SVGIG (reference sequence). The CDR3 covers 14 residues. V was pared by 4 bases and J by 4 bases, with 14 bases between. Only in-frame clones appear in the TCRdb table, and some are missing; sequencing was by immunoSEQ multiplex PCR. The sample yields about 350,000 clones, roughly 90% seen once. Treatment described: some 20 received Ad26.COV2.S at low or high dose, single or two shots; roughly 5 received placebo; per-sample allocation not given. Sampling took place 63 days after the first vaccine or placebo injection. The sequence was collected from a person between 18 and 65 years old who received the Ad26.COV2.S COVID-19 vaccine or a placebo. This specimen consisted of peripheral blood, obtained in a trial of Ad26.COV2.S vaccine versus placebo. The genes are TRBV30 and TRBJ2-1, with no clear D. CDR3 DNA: TGTGCCTGGACCGGATACGGCTCGTACAATGAGCAGTTCTTC. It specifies CAWTGYGSYNEQFF.